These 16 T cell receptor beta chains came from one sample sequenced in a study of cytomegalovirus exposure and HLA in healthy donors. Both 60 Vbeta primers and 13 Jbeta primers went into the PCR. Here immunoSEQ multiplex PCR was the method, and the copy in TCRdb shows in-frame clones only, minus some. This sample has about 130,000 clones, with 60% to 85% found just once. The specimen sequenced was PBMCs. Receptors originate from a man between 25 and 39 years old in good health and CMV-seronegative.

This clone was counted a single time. Written as DNA, the CDR3 is TGTGCCATCAGTGAACAGGGGTTTAACACTGAAGCTTTCTTT. Amino acid sequence: CAISEQGFNTEAFF. V and J are TRBV10-3 and TRBJ1-1, with TRBD1 matching over 7 bases. The CDR3 consists of 14 residues. With V trimmed by 3 bases and J by 2 bases, 3 bases remained unmatched. Germline-derived CDR1 and CDR2 are ENHRY and SYGVKD.

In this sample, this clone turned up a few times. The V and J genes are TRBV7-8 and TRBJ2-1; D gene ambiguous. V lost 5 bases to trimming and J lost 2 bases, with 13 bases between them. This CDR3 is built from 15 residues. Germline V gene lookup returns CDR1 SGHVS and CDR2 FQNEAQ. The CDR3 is CASSLRQLTYNEQFF. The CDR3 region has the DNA TGTGCCAGCAGCCTGCGGCAGTTGACCTACAATGAGCAGTTCTTC.

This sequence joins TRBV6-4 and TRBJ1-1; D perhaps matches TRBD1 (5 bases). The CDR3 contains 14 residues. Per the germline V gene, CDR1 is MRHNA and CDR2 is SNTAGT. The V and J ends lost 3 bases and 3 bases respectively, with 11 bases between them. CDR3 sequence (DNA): TGTGCCAGCAGTGAGACCGGGGGAGACACTGAAGCTTTCTTT. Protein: CASSETGGDTEAFF.

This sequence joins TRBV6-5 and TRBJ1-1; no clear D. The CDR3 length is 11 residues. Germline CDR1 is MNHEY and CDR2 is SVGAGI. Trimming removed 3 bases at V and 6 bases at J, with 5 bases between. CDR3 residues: CASSYRAEAFF. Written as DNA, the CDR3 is TGTGCCAGCAGTTATAGAGCTGAAGCTTTCTTT.

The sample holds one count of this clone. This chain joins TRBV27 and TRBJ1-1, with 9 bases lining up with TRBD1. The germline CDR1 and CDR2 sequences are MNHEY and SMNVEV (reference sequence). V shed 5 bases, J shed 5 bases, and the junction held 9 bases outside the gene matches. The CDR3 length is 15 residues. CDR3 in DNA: TGTGCCAGCAGTCCCTGGGGACAGGGCGGGACTGAAGCTTTCTTT. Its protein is CASSPWGQGGTEAFF.

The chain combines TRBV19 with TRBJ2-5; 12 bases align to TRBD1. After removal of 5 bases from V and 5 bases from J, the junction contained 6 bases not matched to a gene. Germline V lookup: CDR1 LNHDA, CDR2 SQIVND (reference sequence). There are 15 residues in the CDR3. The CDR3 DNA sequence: TGTGCCAGTAGTTCCGGGACAGGGGGCCTCGAGACCCAGTACTTC. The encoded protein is CASSSGTGGLETQYF. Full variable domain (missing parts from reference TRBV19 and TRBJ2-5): DGGITQSPKYLFRKEGQNVTLSCEQNLNHDAMYWYRQDPGQGLRLIYYSQIVNDFQKGDIAEGYSVSREKKESFPLTVTSAQKNPTAFYLCASSSGTGGLETQYFGPGTRLLVL.

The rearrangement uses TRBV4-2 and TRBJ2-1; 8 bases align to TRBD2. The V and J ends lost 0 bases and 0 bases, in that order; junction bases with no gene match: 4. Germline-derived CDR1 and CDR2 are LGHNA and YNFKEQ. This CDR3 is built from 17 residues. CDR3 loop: CASSQEPSGSSYNEQFF. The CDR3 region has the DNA TGTGCCAGCAGCCAAGAACCAAGCGGGAGCTCCTACAATGAGCAGTTCTTC.

Here the CDR3 reads CASSFNSYNEQFF. The CDR3 coding sequence is TGTGCCAGCAGTTTTAACTCCTACAATGAGCAGTTCTTC. The gene calls are TRBV6-1 and TRBJ2-1; D gene ambiguous. The CDR3 loop spans 13 amino acids. Looked up from germline, CDR1 is MNHNS and CDR2 is SASEGT. Trimming took off 5 bases at V and 0 bases at J, with 5 bases between the two ends.

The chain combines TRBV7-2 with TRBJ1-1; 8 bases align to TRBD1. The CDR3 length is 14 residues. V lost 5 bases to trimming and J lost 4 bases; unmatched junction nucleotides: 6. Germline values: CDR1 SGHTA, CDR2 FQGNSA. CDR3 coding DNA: TGTGCCAGCAGCGGACAGGGACTACCCACTGAAGCTTTCTTT. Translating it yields CASSGQGLPTEAFF.

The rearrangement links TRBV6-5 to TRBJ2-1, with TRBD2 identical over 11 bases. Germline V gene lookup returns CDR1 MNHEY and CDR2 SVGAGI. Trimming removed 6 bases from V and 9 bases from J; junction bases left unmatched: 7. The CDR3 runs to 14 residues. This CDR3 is CASRLSGGAGEQFF. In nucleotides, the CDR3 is TGTGCCAGCAGACTTAGCGGGGGGGCGGGTGAGCAGTTCTTC.

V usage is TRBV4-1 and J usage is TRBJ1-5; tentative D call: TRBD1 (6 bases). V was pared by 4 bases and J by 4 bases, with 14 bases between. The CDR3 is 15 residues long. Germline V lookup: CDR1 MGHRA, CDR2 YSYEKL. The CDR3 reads CASSRLLGQNQPQHF. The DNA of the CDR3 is TGCGCCAGCAGCCGCCTTCTGGGACAAAATCAGCCCCAGCATTTT.

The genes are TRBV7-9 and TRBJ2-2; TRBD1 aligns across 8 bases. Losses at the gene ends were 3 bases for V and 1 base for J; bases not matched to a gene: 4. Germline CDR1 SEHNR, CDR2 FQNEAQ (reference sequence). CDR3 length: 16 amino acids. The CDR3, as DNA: TGTGCCAGCAGCTTCAGGACAGGGAGGAACACCGGGGAGCTGTTTTTT. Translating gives CASSFRTGRNTGELFF.

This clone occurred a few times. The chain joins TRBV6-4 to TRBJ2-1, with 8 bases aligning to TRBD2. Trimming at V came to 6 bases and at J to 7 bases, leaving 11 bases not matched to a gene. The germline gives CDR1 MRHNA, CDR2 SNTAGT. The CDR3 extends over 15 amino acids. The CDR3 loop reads CASSPSGGGRNEQFF. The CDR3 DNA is TGTGCCAGCAGCCCTTCGGGGGGGGGCCGGAATGAGCAGTTCTTC.

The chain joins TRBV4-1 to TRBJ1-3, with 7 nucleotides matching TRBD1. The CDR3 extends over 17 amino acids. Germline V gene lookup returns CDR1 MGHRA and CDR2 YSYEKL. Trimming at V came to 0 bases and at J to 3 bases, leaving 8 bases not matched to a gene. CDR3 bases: TGCGCCAGCAGCCAAGATCGGTTACAGGGGTTTGGAAACACCATATATTTT. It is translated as CASSQDRLQGFGNTIYF.

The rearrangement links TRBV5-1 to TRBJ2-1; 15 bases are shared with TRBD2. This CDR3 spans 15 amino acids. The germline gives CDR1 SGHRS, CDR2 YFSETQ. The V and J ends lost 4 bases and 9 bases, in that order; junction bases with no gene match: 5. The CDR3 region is CASSIGTSGGSEQFF. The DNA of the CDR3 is TGCGCCAGCAGCATAGGGACTAGCGGGGGGAGTGAGCAGTTCTTC.

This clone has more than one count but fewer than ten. The CDR3 DNA reads as TGTGCCAGTTCGGTGCAGTATCCGGGACAGGGTCTTGGCTACACCTTC. Amino acid sequence: CASSVQYPGQGLGYTF. This chain links TRBV19 with TRBJ1-2; TRBD1 agrees at 9 bases. Germline V lookup: CDR1 LNHDA, CDR2 SQIVND (reference sequence). This CDR3 has 16 amino acids. J gave up 7 bases and V 8 bases, and 17 bases lay outside the gene matches.